The 26 T cell receptor beta chains reported below all come from one sample, sequenced in a study of T cell responses to AZD1222 COVID-19 vaccine. Measured with immunoSEQ multiplex PCR; TCRdb has only the in-frame clones, and not every one. Found here are 150,000 to 200,000 clones, 88% of them singletons; the top ten hold approximately 10%. The specimen was peripheral blood, collected 28 days after the second AZD1222 dose. Receptors were obtained from an adult who received the AZD1222 COVID-19 vaccine.

J is TRBJ2-1 and V is TRBV25-1; D possibly corresponds to TRBD1 (5 bases). Germline V gene sequence: CDR1 MGHDK, CDR2 SYGVNS. Trimming removed 7 bases at V and 9 bases at J, with 19 bases between. The CDR3 loop spans 14 amino acids. The CDR3, as DNA: TGTGCCAGCAAGGCCCAAGGGGCGACGATTGAGCAGTTCTTC. It is translated as CASKAQGATIEQFF.

The chain links TRBV6-2 or TRBV6-3 to TRBJ2-5, with TRBD2 identical over 15 bases. Germline assignment: CDR1 MNHEY and CDR2 SVGEGT. V shed 2 bases, J shed 5 bases, and the junction held 3 bases outside the gene matches. The CDR3 is 16 residues long. CDR3 in DNA: TGTGCCAGCAGTTACGGACTAGCGGGGGGGCGGGAGACCCAGTACTTC. Its translation is CASSYGLAGGRETQYF.

This clone was recorded once. This rearrangement joins TRBV2 to TRBJ1-2; D is unclear. The V end was cut by 1 base, the J end by 8 bases, with 11 bases between. Germline assignment: CDR1 SNHLY and CDR2 FYNNEI. This CDR3 has 13 amino acids. In DNA, the CDR3 is TGTGCCAGCAGTGAAGGCGGCCGGAGAGGCTACACCTTC. Protein product: CASSEGGRRGYTF. Using reference TRBV2 and TRBJ1-2 for the parts outside the CDR3, the full variable domain is EPEVTQTPSHQVTQMGQEVILRCVPISNHLYFYWYRQILGQKVEFLVSFYNNEISEKSEIFDDQFSVERPDGSNFTLKIRSTKLEDSAMYFCASSEGGRRGYTFGSGTRLTVV.

This clone has only one observation. The same CDR3 also results from other DNA sequences found in this sample. V is TRBV9 and J is TRBJ2-3; 12 positions match TRBD2. CDR1 and CDR2 from the germline V gene are SGDLS and YYNGEE. CDR3 length equals 16 residues. The trim removed 1 base at V and 3 bases at J, leaving 3 bases unmatched. This chain's CDR3 is CASSVSGLAGTDTQYF. In nucleotides, the CDR3 is TGTGCCAGCAGCGTATCCGGACTAGCGGGGACAGATACGCAGTATTTT.

The chain combines TRBV6-5 with TRBJ1-1; tentatively, D is TRBD1 (5 bases). Between the trimmed V and J ends, which lost 7 bases and 5 bases, there was a span of 17 bases. This CDR3 region has 14 residues. Germline values: CDR1 MNHEY, CDR2 SVGAGI. The CDR3 nucleotides read TGTGCCAGCATTCTCGGGGGGGGAAAAACTGAAGCTTTCTTT. This codes for CASILGGGKTEAFF.

This chain links TRBV14 with TRBJ2-7, with a possible D match to TRBD2 (6 bases). V lost 4 bases to trimming and J lost 3 bases, with 10 bases between them. The CDR3 totals 13 residues. The germline V gene encodes CDR1 SGHDN and CDR2 FVKESK. The CDR3 DNA is TGTGCCAGCAGCCCACCGGGAGACTACGAGCAGTACTTC. As protein: CASSPPGDYEQYF.

This clone has a single count. This chain connects TRBV7-2 to TRBJ2-7, with 9 bases lining up with TRBD2. The CDR3 is 15 residues long. Germline V gene lookup returns CDR1 SGHTA and CDR2 FQGNSA. J gave up 2 bases and V 2 bases, and 4 bases lay outside the gene matches. The CDR3 nucleotides are TGTGCCAGCAGCTTACAGCGGGGGGCTCCCTACGAGCAGTACTTC. The encoded protein is CASSLQRGAPYEQYF.

The rearrangement links TRBV2 to TRBJ2-2; D unclear. This CDR3 has 14 residues. Germline CDR1 is SNHLY and CDR2 is FYNNEI. The ends were cut back, 4 bases at V and 3 bases at J, with 9 bases in the middle. Written as DNA, the CDR3 is TGTGCCAGCAGTGTAAGGACCCACACCGGGGAGCTGTTTTTT. It translates to CASSVRTHTGELFF.

There are a few counts of this clone. The V gene is TRBV15, the J gene TRBJ1-2; no definite D call. V was pared by 0 bases and J by 4 bases, with 9 bases between. Per the germline V gene, CDR1 is LNHNV and CDR2 is YYDKDF (reference sequence). This CDR3 comprises 14 residues. The CDR3, as DNA: TGTGCCACCAGCAGAGACCGGATAGTCTATGGCTACACCTTC. This sequence encodes CATSRDRIVYGYTF. Complete variable domain (other parts from reference TRBV15 and TRBJ1-2): DAMVIQNPRYQVTQFGKPVTLSCSQTLNHNVMYWYQQKSSQAPKLLFHYYDKDFNNEADTPDNFQSRRPNTSFCFLDIRSPGLGDTAMYLCATSRDRIVYGYTFGSGTRLTVV.

The chain combines TRBV7-2 with TRBJ2-1, with a possible D match to TRBD2 (6 bases). Germline V gene sequence: CDR1 SGHTA, CDR2 FQGNSA. V lost 5 bases and J lost 8, with 10 bases in between. This CDR3 spans 12 amino acids. The DNA of the CDR3 is TGTGCCAGCAGCGCCAGGAGGGATGAGCAGTTCTTC. Translating it yields CASSARRDEQFF.

V and J are TRBV16 and TRBJ1-6, with a possible D match to TRBD1 (6 bases). In germline, CDR1 is KGHSY, CDR2 FQNENV. V shed 4 bases and J shed 10 bases, with 20 bases lying between them. The CDR3 sequence is 16 residues long. The CDR3 nucleotides read TGTGCCAGCAGCCCCCCGTGGCGGGGGCGTGGGTCACCCCTCCACTTT. Its translation is CASSPPWRGRGSPLHF. The complete variable domain, with remaining parts taken from reference TRBV16 and TRBJ1-6, reads GEEVAQTPKHLVRGEGQKAKLYCAPIKGHSYVFWYQQVLKNEFKFLISFQNENVFDETGMPKERFSAKCLPNSPCSLEIQATKLEDSAVYFCASSPPWRGRGSPLHFGNGTRLTVT.

The chain is built from TRBV5-4 and TRBJ1-2; D ambiguous. V gave up 0 bases and J gave up 3 bases, with 12 bases separating them. This CDR3 is built from 15 residues. Germline V gives CDR1 SGHNT, CDR2 YYREEE (reference sequence). The DNA for the CDR3 is TGTGCCAGCAGCTTGGCGGGCGGGGTTGACTATGGCTACACCTTC. Protein: CASSLAGGVDYGYTF. The full variable domain, completed using reference TRBV5-4 and TRBJ1-2, is ETGVTQSPTHLIKTRGQQVTLRCSSQSGHNTVSWYQQALGQGPQFIFQYYREEENGRGNFPPRFSGLQFPNYSSELNVNALELDDSALYLCASSLAGGVDYGYTFGSGTRLTVV.

The chain carries TRBV25-1 and TRBJ2-3; possibly TRBD1 for D (5 bases). The V end was cut by 4 bases, the J end by 4 bases, with 18 bases between. Germline loops: CDR1 MGHDK, CDR2 SYGVNS. This CDR3 is 16 amino acids long. CDR3 amino acids: CASSASTGQGPDTQYF. In DNA form, the CDR3 reads TGTGCCAGCAGTGCCTCAACTGGTCAGGGTCCAGATACGCAGTATTTT. The full variable domain, in which reference TRBV25-1 and TRBJ2-3 provide the parts outside the CDR3, is EADIYQTPRYLVIGTGKKITLECSQTMGHDKMYWYQQDPGMELHLIHYSYGVNSTEKGDLSSESTVSRIRTEHFPLTLESARPSHTSQYLCASSASTGQGPDTQYFGPGTRLTVL.

V and J are TRBV12-2 and TRBJ2-1. TRBV12-2 is a pseudogene locus. There are 17 residues in the CDR3. CDR3 protein: CASRLERVRGGCNEQFF. DNA for the CDR3: TGTGCAAGTCGCTTAGAACGGGTCAGGGGAGGTTGTAATGAGCAGTTCTTC.

The chain uses TRBV6-5 and TRBJ1-1; no clear D gene. Germline values: CDR1 MNHEY, CDR2 SVGAGI. V shed 5 bases and J shed 4 bases, with 5 bases lying between them. The CDR3 extends over 11 amino acids. The CDR3 sequence: CASSTPTEAFF. CDR3 nucleotides: TGTGCCAGCAGTACCCCCACTGAAGCTTTCTTT.

The chain is built from TRBV4-1 and TRBJ2-7; possibly TRBD1 for D (5 bases). The CDR3 has 15 amino acids. V lost 3 bases to trimming and J lost 0 bases, with 12 bases between them. Germline-derived CDR1 and CDR2 are MGHRA and YSYEKL. Here the CDR3 reads CASSHLGADSYEQYF. The CDR3, as DNA: TGCGCCAGCAGCCACCTTGGGGCGGACTCCTACGAGCAGTACTTC.

This rearrangement joins TRBV5-1 to TRBJ2-1, with 8 bases aligning to TRBD1. The V gene's germline CDR1 is SGHRS and CDR2 YFSETQ. This CDR3 spans 13 amino acids. The CDR3 sequence: CLSRTGIGNEQFF. For the CDR3, the DNA is TGCCTGAGTAGGACAGGGATTGGCAATGAGCAGTTCTTC.

The chain links TRBV6-5 to TRBJ1-1; 8 nucleotides agree with TRBD1. The CDR3 sequence is 13 residues long. The J segment lost 4 bases and the V segment lost 6 bases, leaving 4 bases of the junction unmatched. Germline V gene sequence: CDR1 MNHEY, CDR2 SVGAGI. CDR3: CASSPGQGTEAFF. The CDR3 DNA sequence: TGTGCCAGCAGCCCAGGACAGGGCACTGAAGCTTTCTTT.

There are a few counts of this clone. This rearrangement joins TRBV6-4 to TRBJ1-6, with unresolved D. This CDR3 contains 14 residues. The V and J ends lost 3 bases and 3 bases respectively, with 6 bases between them. Germline V CDR1 and CDR2: MRHNA, SNTAGT. CDR3 DNA sequence: TGTGCCAGCAGTGAGTCAGGCTATAATTCACCCCTCCACTTT. This codes for CASSESGYNSPLHF.

V usage is TRBV6-2 or TRBV6-3 and J usage is TRBJ1-1; 9 bases map to TRBD1. Unmatched junction bases numbered 1, after V lost 2 bases and J lost 6 bases. The CDR3 has 13 amino acids. Germline V gene data show CDR1 as MNHEY and CDR2 as SVGEGT. CDR3 bases: TGTGCCAGCAGTTACCGGACAGGGGCTGAAGCTTTCTTT. Encoded protein: CASSYRTGAEAFF.

The CDR3: CASRAGEIFSDTQYF. CDR3 nucleotides: TGTGCCAGCAGGGCTGGGGAAATTTTTTCAGATACGCAGTATTTT. This chain links TRBV7-2 with TRBJ2-3; D not certain. This CDR3 region has 15 residues. The germline V gene encodes CDR1 SGHTA and CDR2 FQGNSA. V lost 6 bases and J lost 4, with 17 bases in between.

The chain has TRBV7-8 and TRBJ1-3; D unresolved. V lost 5 bases and J 0 bases, leaving 11 bases between the germline ends. The germline CDR1 and CDR2 sequences are SGHVS and FQNEAQ. The CDR3 has 15 amino acids. The CDR3 here is CASSPTPFSGNTIYF. The CDR3 DNA is TGTGCCAGCAGCCCGACACCTTTCTCTGGAAACACCATATATTTT. The whole variable domain, remainder taken from reference TRBV7-8 and TRBJ1-3, is GAGVSQSPRYKVAKRGQDVALRCDPISGHVSLFWYQQALGQGPEFLTYFQNEAQLDKSGLPSDRFFAERPEGSVSTLKIQRTQQEDSAVYLCASSPTPFSGNTIYFGEGSWLTVV.

V gene TRBV7-9 combines with J gene TRBJ2-3, with unresolved D. Germline loops: CDR1 SEHNR, CDR2 FQNEAQ (reference sequence). Trimming removed 3 bases from V and 0 bases from J, with 7 bases in between. The CDR3 contains 14 residues. The CDR3 DNA is TGTGCCAGCAGCTTCGGCTTTAGCACAGATACGCAGTATTTT. It encodes CASSFGFSTDTQYF.

The chain recombines TRBV10-1 with TRBJ2-2, with D maybe TRBD1 (5 bases). From germline, CDR1 is WNHNN and CDR2 SYGVQD (reference sequence). V dropped 5 bases and J dropped 1 base, with 11 bases sitting between them. The CDR3 is 15 amino acids. The CDR3 DNA sequence: TGCGCCAGCAGTTCTGGGCAGGGGAACACCGGGGAGCTGTTTTTT. Translating it yields CASSSGQGNTGELFF.

The rearrangement joins TRBV5-1 to TRBJ2-3; D is undetermined. Trimming pared 0 bases from V and 0 bases from J, leaving 11 bases between. This CDR3 is built from 16 residues. CDR1 and CDR2 from the germline V gene are SGHRS and YFSETQ. The CDR3 DNA reads TGCGCCAGCAGCTTGGAGGGTTTAACTAGCACAGATACGCAGTATTTT. It yields the protein CASSLEGLTSTDTQYF.

The rearrangement links TRBV30 to TRBJ2-7; the D gene is possibly TRBD1 (5 bases). Germline CDR1 GTSNPN, CDR2 SVGIG (reference sequence). CDR3 length equals 13 residues. Trimming removed 0 bases from V and 2 bases from J, with 8 bases in between. CDR3 amino acids: CAWSVLGAYEQYF. The CDR3 DNA is TGTGCCTGGAGTGTCCTAGGGGCCTACGAGCAGTACTTC.